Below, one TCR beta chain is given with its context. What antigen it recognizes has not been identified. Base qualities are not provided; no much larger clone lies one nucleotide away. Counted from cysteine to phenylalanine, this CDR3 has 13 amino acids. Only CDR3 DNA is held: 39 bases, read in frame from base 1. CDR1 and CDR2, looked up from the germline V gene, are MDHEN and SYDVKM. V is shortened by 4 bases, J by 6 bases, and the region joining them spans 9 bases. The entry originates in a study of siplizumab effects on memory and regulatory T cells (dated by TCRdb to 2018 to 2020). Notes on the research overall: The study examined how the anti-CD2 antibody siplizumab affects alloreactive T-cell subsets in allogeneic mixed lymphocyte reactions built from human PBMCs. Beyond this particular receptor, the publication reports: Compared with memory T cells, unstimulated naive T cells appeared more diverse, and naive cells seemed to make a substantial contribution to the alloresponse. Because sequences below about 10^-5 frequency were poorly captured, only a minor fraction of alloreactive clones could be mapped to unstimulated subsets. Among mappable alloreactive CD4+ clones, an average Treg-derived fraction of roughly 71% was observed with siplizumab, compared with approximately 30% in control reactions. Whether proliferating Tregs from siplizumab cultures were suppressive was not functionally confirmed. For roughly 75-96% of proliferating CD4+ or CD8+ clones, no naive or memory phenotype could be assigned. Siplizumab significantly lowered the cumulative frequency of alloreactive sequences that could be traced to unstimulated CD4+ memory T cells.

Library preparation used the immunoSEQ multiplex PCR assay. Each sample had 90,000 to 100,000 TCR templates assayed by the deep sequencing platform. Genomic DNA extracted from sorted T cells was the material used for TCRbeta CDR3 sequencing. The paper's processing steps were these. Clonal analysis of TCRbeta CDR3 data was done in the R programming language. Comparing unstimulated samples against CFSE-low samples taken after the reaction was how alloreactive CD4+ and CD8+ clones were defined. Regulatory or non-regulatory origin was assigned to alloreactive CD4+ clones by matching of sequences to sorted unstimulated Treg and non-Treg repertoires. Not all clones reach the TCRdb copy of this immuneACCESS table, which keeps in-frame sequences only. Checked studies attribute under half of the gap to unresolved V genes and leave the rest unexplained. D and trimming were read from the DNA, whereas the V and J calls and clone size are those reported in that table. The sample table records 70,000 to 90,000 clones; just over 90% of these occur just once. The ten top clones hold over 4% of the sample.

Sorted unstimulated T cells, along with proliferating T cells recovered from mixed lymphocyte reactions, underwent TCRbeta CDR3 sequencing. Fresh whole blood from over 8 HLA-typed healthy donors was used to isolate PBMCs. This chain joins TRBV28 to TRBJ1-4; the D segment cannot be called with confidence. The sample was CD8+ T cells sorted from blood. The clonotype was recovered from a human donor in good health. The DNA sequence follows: TGTGCCAGCAGTTCCTCCAGCGATGAAAAACTGTTTTTT. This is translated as CASSSSSDEKLFF.